The rows below give T cell receptor beta chains drawn from one sample of a study of T-cell memory formation after mild COVID-19. Via MiXCR, TCRdb re-called the 5' RACE reads, giving one row per CDR3 protein. The sample lists 250,000 to 300,000 distinct CDR3 sequences; roughly 15% were seen once. The sequenced material came from PBMCs or a T cell subset sorted from them (not recorded which). Receptors were obtained from a man younger than 30 who had mild COVID-19 (a few samples of this study predate the infection). Cell type and time point are not known. Both conserved end residues are part of each CDR3. The order of the fields is D gene, clone size, J gene, V gene, CDR3 protein, CDR3 DNA. D genes are given only for firm matches. Size is omitted from some rows. Given values are once, few, many or a class for expanded clones.

TRBD2,many,TRBJ2-3,TRBV10-2,CASKGDAGVDTQYF,TGCGCCAGCAAAGGGGATGCGGGGGTAGATACGCAGTATTTT
TRBD2,.,TRBJ2-7,TRBV6-2/TRBV6-3,CASSKAGTYEQYF,TGTGCCAGCAGTAAAGCGGGGACCTACGAGCAGTACTTC
.,few,TRBJ1-4,TRBV2,CASGREKLFF,TGTGCCAGCGGAAGGGAAAAACTGTTTTTT
TRBD1,.,TRBJ1-1,TRBV5-1,CASSLLGQGAEAFF,TGCGCCAGCAGCTTGCTTGGACAGGGAGCTGAAGCTTTCTTT
TRBD1,.,TRBJ1-2,TRBV12-3/TRBV12-4,CASSDPGQGIYGYTF,TGTGCCAGCAGTGATCCGGGACAGGGGATCTATGGCTACACCTTC
.,.,TRBJ1-2,TRBV7-2,CASSRGSTLAGYTF,TGTGCCAGCAGCAGGGGTTCGACACTGGCCGGCTACACCTTC
.,.,TRBJ1-4,TRBV2,CASSVETTNEKLFF,TGTGCCAGCAGTGTGGAGACAACTAATGAAAAACTGTTTTTT
TRBD1,.,TRBJ1-1,TRBV20-1,CSASGTPGQGGTEAFF,TGCAGTGCTTCCGGTACCCCGGGACAGGGAGGCACTGAAGCTTTCTTT
TRBD1,few,TRBJ1-1,TRBV12-3/TRBV12-4,CASSPGQGRSRTEAFF,TGTGCCAGCAGTCCCGGACAGGGAAGGTCTCGAACTGAAGCTTTCTTT
.,few,TRBJ1-5,TRBV6-6,CASKGVEGLSPQHF,TGTGCCAGCAAGGGGGTGGAAGGTTTGTCGCCCCAGCATTTT
TRBD2,few,TRBJ2-2,TRBV4-3,CASSQGPRRRGGANGELFF,TGCGCCAGCAGCCAAGGTCCCCGAAGGCGCGGGGGGGCCAACGGGGAGCTGTTTTTT
.,.,TRBJ2-1,TRBV14,CASSPWGVGNEQFF,TGTGCCAGCAGCCCTTGGGGGGTCGGCAATGAGCAGTTCTTC
.,few,TRBJ2-1,TRBV20-1,CSASPNEQFF,TGCAGTGCTAGCCCCAATGAGCAGTTCTTC
.,few,TRBJ1-5,TRBV28,CASTSRGYNQPQHF,TGTGCCAGCACTTCCCGGGGATACAATCAGCCCCAGCATTTT
TRBD2,.,TRBJ2-1,TRBV28,CASSPRTSLQFF,TGTGCCAGCAGTCCACGGACTAGCTTGCAGTTCTTC
.,.,TRBJ1-5,TRBV2,CASTVDSAVAQPQHF,TGTGCCAGCACGGTCGACAGCGCAGTCGCTCAGCCCCAGCATTTT
.,few,TRBJ2-5,TRBV24-1,CATSPGREETQYF,TGTGCCACCAGTCCAGGCAGAGAAGAGACCCAGTACTTC
.,.,TRBJ1-6,TRBV12-3/TRBV12-4,CASRNWRDRSPLHF,TGTGCCAGCAGAAATTGGAGGGATCGGTCACCCCTCCACTTT
TRBD1,few,TRBJ2-7,TRBV6-5,CASSYQDRDREQYF,TGTGCCAGCAGTTATCAGGACAGGGACCGCGAGCAGTACTTC
TRBD1,few,TRBJ1-1,TRBV12-3/TRBV12-4,CASSGWDRGGTEAFF,TGTGCCAGCAGTGGTTGGGACAGGGGAGGTACTGAAGCTTTCTTT
TRBD1,few,TRBJ2-5,TRBV7-2,CASSLGQGQTQYF,TGTGCCAGCAGCCTGGGACAGGGGCAGACCCAGTACTTC
.,many,TRBJ1-4,TRBV7-6,CASSYDREKLFF,TGTGCCAGCAGCTACGACAGGGAAAAACTGTTTTTT
TRBD1,few,TRBJ1-5,TRBV20-1,CSAPMEGQTNQPQHF,TGCAGTGCCCCAATGGAGGGACAGACTAATCAGCCCCAGCATTTT
TRBD2,.,TRBJ2-7,TRBV4-3,CASSQDQGSGGYEQYF,TGCGCCAGCAGCCAAGATCAGGGTAGCGGGGGGTACGAGCAGTACTTC
.,.,TRBJ2-2,TRBV7-2,CASSWLARTGELFF,TGTGCCAGCAGCTGGCTAGCCAGGACCGGGGAGCTGTTTTTT
.,many,TRBJ1-1,TRBV4-3,CASSQDGRNTEAFF,TGCGCCAGCAGCCAAGATGGCAGGAACACTGAAGCTTTCTTT
.,many,TRBJ2-1,TRBV12-3/TRBV12-4,CASSLSKRVYNEQFF,TGTGCCAGCAGTTTGTCCAAGCGGGTATACAATGAGCAGTTCTTC
.,.,TRBJ2-7,TRBV4-2,CASSQWGEQYF,TGTGCCAGCAGCCAATGGGGCGAGCAGTACTTC
.,.,TRBJ2-1,TRBV10-2,CASSIEAAVRQFF,TGCGCCAGCAGTATAGAAGCGGCTGTGAGACAGTTCTTC
.,.,TRBJ2-7,TRBV20-1,CSARILGALYYEQYF,TGCAGTGCTAGGATTCTGGGGGCCCTCTACTACGAGCAGTACTTC
TRBD1,few,TRBJ1-1,TRBV5-1,CASSFPRQGGTEAFF,TGCGCCAGCAGCTTCCCCCGACAGGGCGGCACTGAAGCTTTCTTT
.,.,TRBJ2-3,TRBV18,CASSRGRTEADTQYF,TGTGCCAGCTCACGGGGTAGGACGGAGGCAGATACGCAGTATTTT